This T cell receptor beta chain appears in the sequencing data of a study of T cell responses to AZD1222 COVID-19 vaccine. Study findings and constraints: Clonal diversity may have been underestimated in mostly white British donors.

The protocol was immunoSEQ multiplex PCR, while the TCRdb copy is restricted to in-frame clones and leaves out a portion. The sample consists of about 120,000 clones, about 87% of them appearing once. V lost 2 bases to trimming and J lost 5 bases, with 13 bases between them. The CDR3 totals 15 residues. The germline V gene has CDR1 SGHDT and CDR2 YYEEEE. This clone was observed once. Antigen specificity is unknown. J is TRBJ2-2 and V is TRBV5-6, with TRBD2 as a possible D gene (7 bases). The sample in question was peripheral blood, obtained on day 0 of AZD1222 vaccination. The clonotype was recovered from an adult in good health. The CDR3 reads CASSLDGRGTGELFF. CDR3 nucleotides: TGTGCCAGCAGCTTAGATGGGAGGGGGACCGGGGAGCTGTTTTTT.